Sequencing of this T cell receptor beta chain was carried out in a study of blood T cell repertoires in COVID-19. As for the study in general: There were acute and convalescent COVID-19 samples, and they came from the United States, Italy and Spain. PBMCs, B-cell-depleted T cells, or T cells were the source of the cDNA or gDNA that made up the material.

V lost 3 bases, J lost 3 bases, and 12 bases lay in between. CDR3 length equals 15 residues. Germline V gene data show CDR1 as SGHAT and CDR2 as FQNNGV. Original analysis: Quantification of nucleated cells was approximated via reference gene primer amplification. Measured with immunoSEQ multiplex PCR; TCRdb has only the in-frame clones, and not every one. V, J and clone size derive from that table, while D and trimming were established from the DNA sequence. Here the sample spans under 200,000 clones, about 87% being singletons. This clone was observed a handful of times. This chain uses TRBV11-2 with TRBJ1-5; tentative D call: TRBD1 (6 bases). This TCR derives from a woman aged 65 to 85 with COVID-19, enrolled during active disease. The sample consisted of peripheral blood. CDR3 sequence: CASSFGGADNQPQHF. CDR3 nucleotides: TGTGCCAGCAGCTTTGGGGGGGCGGACAATCAGCCCCAGCATTTT.